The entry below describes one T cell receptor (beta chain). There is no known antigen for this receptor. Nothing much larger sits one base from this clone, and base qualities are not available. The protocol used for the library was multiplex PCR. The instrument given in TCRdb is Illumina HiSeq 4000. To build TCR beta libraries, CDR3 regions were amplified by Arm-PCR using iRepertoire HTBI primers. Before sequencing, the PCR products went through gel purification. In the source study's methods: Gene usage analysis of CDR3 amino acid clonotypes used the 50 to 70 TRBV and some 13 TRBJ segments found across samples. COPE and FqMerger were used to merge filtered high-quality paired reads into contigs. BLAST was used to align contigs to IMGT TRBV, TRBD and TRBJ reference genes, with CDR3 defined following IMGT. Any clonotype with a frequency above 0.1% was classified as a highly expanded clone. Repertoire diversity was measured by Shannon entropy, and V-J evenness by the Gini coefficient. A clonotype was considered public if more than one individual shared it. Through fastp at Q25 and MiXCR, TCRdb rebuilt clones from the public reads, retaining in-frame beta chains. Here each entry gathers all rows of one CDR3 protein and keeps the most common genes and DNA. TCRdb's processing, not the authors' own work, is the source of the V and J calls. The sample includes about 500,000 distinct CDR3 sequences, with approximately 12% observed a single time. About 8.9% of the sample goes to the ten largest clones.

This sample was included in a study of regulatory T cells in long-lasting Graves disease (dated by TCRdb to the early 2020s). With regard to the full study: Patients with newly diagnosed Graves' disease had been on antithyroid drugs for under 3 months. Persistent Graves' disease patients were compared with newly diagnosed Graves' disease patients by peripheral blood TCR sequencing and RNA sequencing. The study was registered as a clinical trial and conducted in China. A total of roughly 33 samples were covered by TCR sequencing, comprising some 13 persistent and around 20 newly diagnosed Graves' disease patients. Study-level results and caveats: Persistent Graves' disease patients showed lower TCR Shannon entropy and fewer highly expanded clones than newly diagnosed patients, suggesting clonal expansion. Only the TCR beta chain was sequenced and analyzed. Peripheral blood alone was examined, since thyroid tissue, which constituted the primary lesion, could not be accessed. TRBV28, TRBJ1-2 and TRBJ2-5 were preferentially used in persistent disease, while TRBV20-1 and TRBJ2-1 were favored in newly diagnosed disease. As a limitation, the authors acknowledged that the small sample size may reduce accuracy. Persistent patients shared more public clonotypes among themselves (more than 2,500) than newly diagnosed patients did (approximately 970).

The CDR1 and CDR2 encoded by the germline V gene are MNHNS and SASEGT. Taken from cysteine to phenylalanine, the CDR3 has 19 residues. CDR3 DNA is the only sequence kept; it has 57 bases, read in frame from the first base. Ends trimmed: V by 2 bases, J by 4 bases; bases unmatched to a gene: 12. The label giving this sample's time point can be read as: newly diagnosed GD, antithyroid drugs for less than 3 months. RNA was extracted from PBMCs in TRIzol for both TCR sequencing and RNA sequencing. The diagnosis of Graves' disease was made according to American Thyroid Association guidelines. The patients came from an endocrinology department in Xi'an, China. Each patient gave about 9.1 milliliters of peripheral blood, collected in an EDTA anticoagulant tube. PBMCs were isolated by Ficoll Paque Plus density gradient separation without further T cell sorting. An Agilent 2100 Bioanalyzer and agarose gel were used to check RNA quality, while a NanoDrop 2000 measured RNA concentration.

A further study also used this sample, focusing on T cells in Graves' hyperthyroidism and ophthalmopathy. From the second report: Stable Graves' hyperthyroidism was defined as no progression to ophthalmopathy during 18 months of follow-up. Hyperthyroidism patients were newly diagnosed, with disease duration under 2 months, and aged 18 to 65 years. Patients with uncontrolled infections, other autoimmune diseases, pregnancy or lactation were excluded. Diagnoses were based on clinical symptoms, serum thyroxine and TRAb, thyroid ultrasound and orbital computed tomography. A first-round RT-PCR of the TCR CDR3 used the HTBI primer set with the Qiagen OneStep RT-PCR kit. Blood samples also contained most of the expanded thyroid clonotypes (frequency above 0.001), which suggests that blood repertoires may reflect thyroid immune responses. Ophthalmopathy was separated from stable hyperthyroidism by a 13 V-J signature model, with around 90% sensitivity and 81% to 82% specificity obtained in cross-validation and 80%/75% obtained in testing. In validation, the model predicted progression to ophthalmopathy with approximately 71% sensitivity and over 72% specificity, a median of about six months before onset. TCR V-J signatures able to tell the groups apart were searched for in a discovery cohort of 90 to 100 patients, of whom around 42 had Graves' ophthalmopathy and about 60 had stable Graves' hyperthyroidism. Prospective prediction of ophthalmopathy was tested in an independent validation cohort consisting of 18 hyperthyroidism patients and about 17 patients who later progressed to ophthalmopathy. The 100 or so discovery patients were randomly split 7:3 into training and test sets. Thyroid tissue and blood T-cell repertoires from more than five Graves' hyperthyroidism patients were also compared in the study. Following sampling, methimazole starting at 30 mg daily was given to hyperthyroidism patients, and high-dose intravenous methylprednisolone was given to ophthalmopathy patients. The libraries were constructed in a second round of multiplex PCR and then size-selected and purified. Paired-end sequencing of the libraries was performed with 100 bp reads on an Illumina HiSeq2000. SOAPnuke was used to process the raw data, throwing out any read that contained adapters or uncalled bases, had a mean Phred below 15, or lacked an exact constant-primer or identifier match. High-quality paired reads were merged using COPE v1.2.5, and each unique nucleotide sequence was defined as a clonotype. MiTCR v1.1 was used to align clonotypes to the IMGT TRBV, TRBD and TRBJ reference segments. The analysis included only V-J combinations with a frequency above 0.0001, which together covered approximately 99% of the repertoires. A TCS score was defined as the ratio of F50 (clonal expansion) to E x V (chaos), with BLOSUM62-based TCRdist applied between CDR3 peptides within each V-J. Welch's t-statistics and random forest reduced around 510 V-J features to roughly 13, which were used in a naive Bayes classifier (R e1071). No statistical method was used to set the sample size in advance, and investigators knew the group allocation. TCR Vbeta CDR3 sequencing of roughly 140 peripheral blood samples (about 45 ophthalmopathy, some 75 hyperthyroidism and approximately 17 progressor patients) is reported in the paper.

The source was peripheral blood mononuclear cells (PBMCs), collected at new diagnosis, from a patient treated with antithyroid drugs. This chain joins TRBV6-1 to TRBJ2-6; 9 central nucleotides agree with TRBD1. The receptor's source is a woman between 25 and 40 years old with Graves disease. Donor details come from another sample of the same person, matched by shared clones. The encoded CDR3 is CASSEPPGTGSSGANVLTF. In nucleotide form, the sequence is TGTGCCAGCAGTGAACCCCCCGGGACAGGGTCCTCCGGGGCCAACGTCCTGACTTTC.